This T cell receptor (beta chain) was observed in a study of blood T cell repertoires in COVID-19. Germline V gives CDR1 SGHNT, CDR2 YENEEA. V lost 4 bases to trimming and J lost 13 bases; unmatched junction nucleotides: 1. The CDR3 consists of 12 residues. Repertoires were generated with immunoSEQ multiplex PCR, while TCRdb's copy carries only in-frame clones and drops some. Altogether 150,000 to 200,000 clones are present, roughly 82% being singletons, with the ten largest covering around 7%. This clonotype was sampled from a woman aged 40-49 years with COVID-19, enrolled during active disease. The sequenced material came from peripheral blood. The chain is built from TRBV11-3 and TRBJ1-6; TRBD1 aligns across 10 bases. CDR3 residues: CASSSGQGPLHF. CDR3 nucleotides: TGTGCCAGCAGCTCGGGACAGGGGCCCCTCCACTTT.